This T cell receptor beta chain was found in a study of T cell repertoires in cytomegalovirus infection. About the research overall: CMV epitopes, recently identified HLA-C-restricted and well-studied HLA-B-restricted, were used. Shared public TCR beta signatures pointed to both CMV infection and a matching HLA type. Study outcomes and limitations: CMV-specific HLA-C-restricted TCR beta clonotypes dominated the ex vivo response.

The germline CDR1 and CDR2 sequences are MNHEY and SVGEGT. V was clipped by 0 bases and J by 4 bases; unmatched bases: 6. CDR3 size: 16 residues. In its sample, this clonotype was seen a few times. The antigen is undetermined. TCRdb reanalysed the reads using MiXCR and keeps one entry per CDR3 protein. The data contain some 270,000 distinct CDR3 sequences, less than 25% of them seen just once; the ten biggest clones take up roughly a fifth. The genes are TRBV6-2 or TRBV6-3 and TRBJ2-1, with 7 bases identical to TRBD2. The TCR comes from a human donor in good health (CMV status not recorded). Some clones in this sample may be carry-over from other donors' samples. Source: cultured PBMCs, taken from culture after CMV antigen stimulation. CDR3 amino acids: CASSYSTRGGYNEQFF. The CDR3 DNA follows: TGTGCCAGCAGTTACTCCACCCGGGGAGGGTACAATGAGCAGTTCTTC.